This is a list of T cell receptor beta chains from one sample in a study of shared clonotypes between healthy human individuals. Generated by immunoSEQ multiplex PCR, the TCRdb table keeps only in-frame clones and is missing some. The sample carries around 690,000 clones, about nine tenths recorded once. Sequenced sample: memory CD8+ T cells from PBMCs. The receptors originated from a man between 18 and 35 years old in good health. Some clones in this sample may be carry-over from other donors' samples. CDR3s include the opening cysteine and the closing phenylalanine or tryptophan. The D gene is left open where the match is weak. Clone size is given for some rows only: seen once, a few or many times, or a class if the clone is expanded.

j_gene: TRBJ2-7
abundance: -
v_gene: TRBV7-9
d_gene: -
CDR3nt: TGTGCCAGCACCTCCAATAACCCCGTCACCGGGTCCTCCTACGAGCAGTACTTC
CDR3aa: CASTSNNPVTGSSYEQYF

j_gene: TRBJ2-3
abundance: -
v_gene: TRBV9
d_gene: -
CDR3nt: TGTGCCAGCAGCGGCTTAGTCGGGAACACAGATACGCAGTATTTT
CDR3aa: CASSGLVGNTDTQYF

j_gene: TRBJ2-1
abundance: -
v_gene: TRBV2
d_gene: -
CDR3nt: TGTGCCAGCAGTGAAGCGCTAGGGAGTGAGCAGTTCTTC
CDR3aa: CASSEALGSEQFF

j_gene: TRBJ2-7
abundance: -
v_gene: TRBV27
d_gene: -
CDR3nt: TGTGCCAGCAGTTCGGACAGGGACTACTACGAGCAGTACTTC
CDR3aa: CASSSDRDYYEQYF

j_gene: TRBJ2-6
abundance: -
v_gene: TRBV4-3
d_gene: -
CDR3nt: TGCGCCAGCAGCCAAGGGACAGCTGGGGCCAACGTCCTGACTTTC
CDR3aa: CASSQGTAGANVLTF

j_gene: TRBJ2-1
abundance: -
v_gene: TRBV9
d_gene: -
CDR3nt: TGTGCCAGCAGCGCCTTCGGACTTATGAATGAGCAGTTCTTC
CDR3aa: CASSAFGLMNEQFF

j_gene: TRBJ2-7
abundance: -
v_gene: TRBV28
d_gene: TRBD2
CDR3nt: TGTGCCAGCAGACCTCAACGCGTGGGACTAGCGTACCTAACGAGGGAGCAGTACTTC
CDR3aa: CASRPQRVGLAYLTREQYF

j_gene: TRBJ2-5
abundance: -
v_gene: TRBV5-6
d_gene: -
CDR3nt: TGTGCCAGGCACAATGGGGGAGAGACCCAGTACTTC
CDR3aa: CARHNGGETQYF

j_gene: TRBJ1-1
abundance: -
v_gene: TRBV27
d_gene: TRBD1
CDR3nt: TGTGCCAGCAGTTCACGGACAGGGCGGGGCACTGAAGCTTTCTTT
CDR3aa: CASSSRTGRGTEAFF

j_gene: TRBJ2-3
abundance: -
v_gene: TRBV5-8
d_gene: -
CDR3nt: TGTGCCAGCAGCCCGGAGTCGGGGTGGGGGGCAGATACGCAGTATTTT
CDR3aa: CASSPESGWGADTQYF

j_gene: TRBJ2-1
abundance: -
v_gene: TRBV6-1
d_gene: -
CDR3nt: TGTGCCAGCAGTGCTTCGGGACGGCTATACAATGAGCAGTTCTTC
CDR3aa: CASSASGRLYNEQFF

j_gene: TRBJ1-1
abundance: -
v_gene: TRBV9
d_gene: -
CDR3nt: TGTGCCAGCAGCGTAGGGCAGTGGGCTGGCACTGAAGCTTTCTTT
CDR3aa: CASSVGQWAGTEAFF

j_gene: TRBJ1-2
abundance: -
v_gene: TRBV9
d_gene: -
CDR3nt: TGTGCCAGCAGCTTACTGGGGGAGGCCTATGGCTACACCTTC
CDR3aa: CASSLLGEAYGYTF

j_gene: TRBJ2-1
abundance: -
v_gene: TRBV28
d_gene: -
CDR3nt: TGTGCCAGCAGTCTCGACACGTCAAACATCTACAATGAGCAGTTCTTC
CDR3aa: CASSLDTSNIYNEQFF

j_gene: TRBJ2-7
abundance: -
v_gene: TRBV7-9
d_gene: -
CDR3nt: TGTGCCAGCAGCCTTAGAGGGGGACACCCCTACGAGCAGTACTTC
CDR3aa: CASSLRGGHPYEQYF

j_gene: TRBJ1-3
abundance: once
v_gene: TRBV5-1
d_gene: -
CDR3nt: TGCGCCAGCAGCTTGGTGGACCGGACTCAGAGCTCTGGAAACACCATATATTTT
CDR3aa: CASSLVDRTQSSGNTIYF

j_gene: TRBJ2-7
abundance: -
v_gene: TRBV10-3
d_gene: -
CDR3nt: TGTGCCATCAGTGCACACACCGGAGTTGGTCCTTTAAGCTCCTACGAGCAGTACTTC
CDR3aa: CAISAHTGVGPLSSYEQYF

j_gene: TRBJ2-7
abundance: -
v_gene: TRBV28
d_gene: -
CDR3nt: TGTGCCAGCAGTTGGATAACTTACGAGCAGTACTTC
CDR3aa: CASSWITYEQYF

j_gene: TRBJ2-5
abundance: -
v_gene: TRBV9
d_gene: -
CDR3nt: TGTGCCAGCAGCGTAGGGCAGGGGCCAGAGACCCAGTACTTC
CDR3aa: CASSVGQGPETQYF

j_gene: TRBJ2-3
abundance: -
v_gene: TRBV28
d_gene: -
CDR3nt: TGTGCCATTCAGGCTAGCACAGATACGCAGTATTTT
CDR3aa: CAIQASTDTQYF

j_gene: TRBJ2-5
abundance: once
v_gene: TRBV27
d_gene: -
CDR3nt: TGTGCCATCGGACCCGGGGCATCATGGGAGACCCAGTACTTC
CDR3aa: CAIGPGASWETQYF

j_gene: TRBJ2-3
abundance: -
v_gene: TRBV6-1
d_gene: -
CDR3nt: TGTGCCAGCAGTGAACCGGTCCAAAGCACAGATACGCAGTATTTT
CDR3aa: CASSEPVQSTDTQYF

j_gene: TRBJ1-2
abundance: -
v_gene: TRBV5-1
d_gene: -
CDR3nt: TGCGCCAGCAGGGACATCCTCTGGGGCTACACCTTC
CDR3aa: CASRDILWGYTF

j_gene: TRBJ1-3
abundance: -
v_gene: TRBV5-6
d_gene: TRBD1
CDR3nt: TGTGCCAGCAGCTCAGCGACAGGGGGATATGGAAACACCATATATTTT
CDR3aa: CASSSATGGYGNTIYF

j_gene: TRBJ2-3
abundance: -
v_gene: TRBV9
d_gene: TRBD2
CDR3nt: TGTGCCAGCAGCGTAGATAGTAGCGGGAGGGCCCTCGGCAGCACAGATACGCAGTATTTT
CDR3aa: CASSVDSSGRALGSTDTQYF

j_gene: TRBJ1-5
abundance: -
v_gene: TRBV30
d_gene: -
CDR3nt: TGTGCCTGGAGTGTTGGGGCAAGCAATCAGCCCCAGCATTTT
CDR3aa: CAWSVGASNQPQHF

j_gene: TRBJ2-1
abundance: -
v_gene: TRBV27
d_gene: -
CDR3nt: TGTGCCAGCAGTTTATGGCAGGGGAGTAAGAATGAGCAGTTCTTC
CDR3aa: CASSLWQGSKNEQFF

j_gene: TRBJ2-1
abundance: -
v_gene: TRBV7-9
d_gene: -
CDR3nt: TGTGCCAGCAGCTGGGGGCGTAATGAGCAGTTCTTC
CDR3aa: CASSWGRNEQFF

j_gene: TRBJ2-1
abundance: -
v_gene: TRBV6-5
d_gene: -
CDR3nt: TGTGCCAGCAGTCCACCGGCCAGCCGCTACAATGAGCAGTTCTTC
CDR3aa: CASSPPASRYNEQFF

j_gene: TRBJ2-7
abundance: -
v_gene: TRBV27
d_gene: TRBD1
CDR3nt: TGTGCCAGCCGCCTCCAGGGGGCCTTCTCCTACGAGCAGTACTTC
CDR3aa: CASRLQGAFSYEQYF

j_gene: TRBJ1-3
abundance: -
v_gene: TRBV9
d_gene: -
CDR3nt: TGTGCCAGCAGCGTAGTTGCAGGGTACGGAAACACCATATATTTT
CDR3aa: CASSVVAGYGNTIYF

j_gene: TRBJ2-3
abundance: few
v_gene: TRBV7-9
d_gene: TRBD2
CDR3nt: TGTGCCAGCGGGGATAGCGGGTCTATGGATACGCAGTATTTT
CDR3aa: CASGDSGSMDTQYF

j_gene: TRBJ2-4
abundance: -
v_gene: TRBV14
d_gene: -
CDR3nt: TGTGCCAGCAGCCAAGGGGACACCCGACGGGACATTCAGTACTTC
CDR3aa: CASSQGDTRRDIQYF

j_gene: TRBJ1-1
abundance: -
v_gene: TRBV5-4
d_gene: -
CDR3nt: TGTGCCAGCAGCCGCATGACAGAAGCGATGAACACTGAAGCTTTCTTT
CDR3aa: CASSRMTEAMNTEAFF

j_gene: TRBJ2-7
abundance: -
v_gene: TRBV4-3
d_gene: TRBD1
CDR3nt: TGCGCCAGCAGCCAATCGGGACAGGCCTACGAGCAGTACTTC
CDR3aa: CASSQSGQAYEQYF

j_gene: TRBJ2-7
abundance: -
v_gene: TRBV6-1
d_gene: TRBD1
CDR3nt: TGTGCCAGCAGTGGGACAGGGGATAACGAGCAGTACTTC
CDR3aa: CASSGTGDNEQYF

j_gene: TRBJ2-1
abundance: -
v_gene: TRBV29-1
d_gene: -
CDR3nt: TGCAGCGTTGAATGGGTGAATGAGCAGTTCTTC
CDR3aa: CSVEWVNEQFF

j_gene: TRBJ1-2
abundance: once
v_gene: TRBV5-8
d_gene: -
CDR3nt: TGTGCCAGCCGCTACGTTGACGCTAACTATGGCTACACCTTC
CDR3aa: CASRYVDANYGYTF

j_gene: TRBJ1-4
abundance: -
v_gene: TRBV20-1
d_gene: -
CDR3nt: TGCAGTGCTAGGGCCGGTGGTACGGAGTTTTTT
CDR3aa: CSARAGGTEFF

j_gene: TRBJ2-1
abundance: -
v_gene: TRBV11-2
d_gene: -
CDR3nt: TGTGCCAGCAGCTTAGGTGAAAATGAGCAGTTCTTC
CDR3aa: CASSLGENEQFF

j_gene: TRBJ2-7
abundance: -
v_gene: TRBV10-1
d_gene: TRBD1
CDR3nt: TGCGCCAGCAGTGAGAGCAGGGACAGCTTTTACGAGCAGTACTTC
CDR3aa: CASSESRDSFYEQYF

j_gene: TRBJ1-2
abundance: -
v_gene: TRBV30
d_gene: TRBD1
CDR3nt: TGTGCCTGGCAGGGGGCAGGTGGCTACACCTTC
CDR3aa: CAWQGAGGYTF

j_gene: TRBJ2-7
abundance: -
v_gene: TRBV6-1
d_gene: TRBD2
CDR3nt: TGTGCCAGCTATCGGGGACTAGGGGACGAGCAGTACTTC
CDR3aa: CASYRGLGDEQYF

j_gene: TRBJ2-7
abundance: -
v_gene: TRBV6-6
d_gene: TRBD1
CDR3nt: TGTGCCAGCAGTTTAGGTCGGACAGGGGTTAGGTACGAGCAGTACTTC
CDR3aa: CASSLGRTGVRYEQYF

j_gene: TRBJ2-5
abundance: -
v_gene: TRBV7-9
d_gene: TRBD2
CDR3nt: TGTGCCAGCAGCGGCGGGACTAGCGGCCGCCAAGAGACCCAGTACTTC
CDR3aa: CASSGGTSGRQETQYF

j_gene: TRBJ1-1
abundance: once
v_gene: TRBV19
d_gene: -
CDR3nt: TGTGCCAGTAGTATTTGGTTGAACACTGAAGCTTTCTTT
CDR3aa: CASSIWLNTEAFF

j_gene: TRBJ2-7
abundance: -
v_gene: TRBV29-1
d_gene: TRBD2
CDR3nt: TGCAGCGTTAAGGGACTAGCGGGAGGAAAGATCTACGAGCAGTACTTC
CDR3aa: CSVKGLAGGKIYEQYF

j_gene: TRBJ2-7
abundance: -
v_gene: TRBV2
d_gene: -
CDR3nt: TGTGCCAGCAGTAACGGGGTCGAGCAGTACTTC
CDR3aa: CASSNGVEQYF

j_gene: TRBJ1-1
abundance: once
v_gene: TRBV7-8
d_gene: TRBD1
CDR3nt: TGTGCCAGCAGCTCCTGGACAGGGGCACAATCTGAAGCTTTCTTT
CDR3aa: CASSSWTGAQSEAFF

j_gene: TRBJ2-7
abundance: -
v_gene: TRBV7-3
d_gene: TRBD2
CDR3nt: TGTGCCAGCAGCTTAACTAGCGGGAGGTCAAACGAGCAGTACTTC
CDR3aa: CASSLTSGRSNEQYF

j_gene: TRBJ1-5
abundance: -
v_gene: TRBV7-8
d_gene: -
CDR3nt: TGTGCCAGCAGCTTTAGTGGGACTTCCCAGCCCCAGCATTTT
CDR3aa: CASSFSGTSQPQHF

j_gene: TRBJ2-5
abundance: -
v_gene: TRBV9
d_gene: -
CDR3nt: TGTGCCAGCAGCGAGGGGGGGCCCCAAGAGACCCAGTACTTC
CDR3aa: CASSEGGPQETQYF